These 20 T cell receptor beta chains share one sample of origin, sequenced in a study of T cell repertoires in cytomegalovirus infection. MiXCR was run by TCRdb on the reads, yielding one entry per CDR3 protein. The sample carries 640,000 or so distinct CDR3 sequences, 33% recorded once. These receptors lack a known antigen. Sequencing was performed on cultured PBMCs, taken from culture after CMV antigen stimulation. These receptors were obtained from a human donor in good health (CMV status not recorded). Some clones in this sample may be carry-over from other donors' samples.

This clonotype has more than one count but fewer than ten. The V and J genes are TRBV2 and TRBJ2-5; D is uncertain. There are 12 residues in the CDR3. V was pared by 6 bases and J by 2 bases, with 7 bases between. CDR1 is SNHLY, CDR2 FYNNEI, per germline. CDR3 coding DNA: TGTGCCAGCAGGGGTCAGCAAGAGACCCAGTACTTC. The encoded protein is CASRGQQETQYF.

V and J are TRBV27 and TRBJ1-1, with 8 bases matching TRBD1. The CDR3 has 12 amino acids. Germline V gives CDR1 MNHEY, CDR2 SMNVEV (reference sequence). Trimming at V came to 4 bases and at J to 9 bases, leaving 4 bases not matched to a gene. The CDR3 region has the DNA TGTGCCAGCAGTTCCAGGACAGGGAAAGCTTTCTTT. Translating gives CASSSRTGKAFF.

The J gene is TRBJ2-5, the V gene TRBV20-1, with a tentative D call TRBD1 (5 bases). This CDR3 spans 13 amino acids. Germline values: CDR1 DFQATT, CDR2 SNEGSKA (reference sequence). The ends were cut back, 1 base at V and 4 bases at J, with 10 bases in the middle. The CDR3: CSARVTGRETQYF. In nucleotides, the CDR3 is TGCAGTGCTAGAGTAACAGGCAGAGAGACCCAGTACTTC.

This clonotype was seen a handful of times. The chain is built from TRBV28 and TRBJ2-5, with D perhaps TRBD2 (7 bases). This CDR3 has 16 amino acids. The germline CDR1 and CDR2 sequences are MDHEN and SYDVKM. V was cut by 3 bases and J by 4 bases, with 18 bases left in between. Here the CDR3 DNA reads TGTGCCAGCAGTTTCAGGGGTAGCGGGCGTGGAGAGACCCAGTACTTC. Protein: CASSFRGSGRGETQYF. The variable domain in full, with the rest retrieved from reference TRBV28 and TRBJ2-5, is DVKVTQSSRYLVKRTGEKVFLECVQDMDHENMFWYRQDPGLGLRLIYFSYDVKMKEKGDIPEGYSVSREKKERFSLILESASTNQTSMYLCASSFRGSGRGETQYFGPGTRLLVL.

The rearrangement joins TRBV7-6 to TRBJ2-5; TRBD1 or TRBD2 may be the D gene (7 bases each). CDR1 is SGHVS, CDR2 FNYEAQ, per germline. V was pared by 4 bases and J by 7 bases, with 19 bases between. This CDR3 comprises 15 residues. Written as DNA, the CDR3 is TGTGCCAGCAGCTCGACGACAGGGAGGGAAGGGACCCAGTACTTC. Its translation: CASSSTTGREGTQYF.

This clonotype was recorded many times. V and J are TRBV4-1 and TRBJ2-4; D gene uncertain. The germline V and J ends were trimmed by 0 bases and 0 bases, with 12 bases remaining between them. Looked up from germline, CDR1 is MGHRA and CDR2 is YSYEKL. The CDR3 sequence is 17 residues long. CDR3 in amino acids: CASSQDPITLAKNIQYF. The CDR3 DNA reads TGCGCCAGCAGCCAAGATCCCATTACGTTAGCCAAAAACATTCAGTACTTC.

Only a few counts were recorded for this clonotype. The CDR3, as DNA: TGTGCCAGCAGCTTGTGGCTTAAGGCCCTTAATGAGCAGTTCTTC. Its translation is CASSLWLKALNEQFF. The genes are TRBV7-2 and TRBJ2-1; unclear D gene. The ends were cut back, 3 bases at V and 7 bases at J, with 16 bases in the middle. Germline V CDR1 and CDR2: SGHTA, FQGNSA. The CDR3 totals 15 residues.

This clonotype has just a few counts. The rearrangement links TRBV6-1 to TRBJ2-3; 12 bases are shared with TRBD1. J lost 6 bases, V lost 6 bases, and 13 bases had no gene match. There are 17 residues in the CDR3. CDR1 and CDR2 from the germline V gene are MNHNS and SASEGT. The CDR3 sequence is CASRELPGQGAPDTQYF. The CDR3 DNA follows: TGTGCCAGCAGGGAGTTGCCGGGACAGGGGGCGCCCGATACGCAGTATTTT.

This clonotype was picked up a small number of times. The chain links TRBV7-9 to TRBJ2-1; 8 bases match TRBD2. The CDR3 sequence is 15 residues long. CDR1 is SEHNR, CDR2 FQNEAQ, per germline (reference sequence). The J segment lost 5 bases and the V segment lost 7 bases, leaving 10 bases of the junction unmatched. CDR3 sequence reads: CASTPGRVEDNEQFF. The DNA of the CDR3 is TGTGCCAGCACCCCCGGGAGGGTTGAGGACAATGAGCAGTTCTTC.

This clonotype was counted a few times. The CDR3 protein is CASRLRGGGTDTQYF. In nucleotides, the CDR3 is TGTGCCAGCAGACTTAGGGGGGGTGGCACAGATACGCAGTATTTT. The gene calls are TRBV2 and TRBJ2-3; tentative D call: TRBD2 (7 bases). Germline V gives CDR1 SNHLY, CDR2 FYNNEI. This CDR3 spans 15 amino acids. Trimming cost V 6 bases and J 1 base, with 14 bases left between them.

The chain couples TRBV19 to TRBJ2-7; 9 bases match TRBD2. This CDR3 region has 16 residues. Trimming took 7 bases from V and 0 from J; bases not matched to a gene: 10. The V gene's germline CDR1 is LNHDA and CDR2 SQIVND (reference sequence). CDR3 nucleotide sequence: TGTGCCAGTAAGGAGACTAGCGGTTTCGACTCCTACGAGCAGTACTTC. Protein: CASKETSGFDSYEQYF.

This clonotype was counted between two and nine times. V usage is TRBV10-3 and J usage is TRBJ2-7; 7 bases align to TRBD1. The germline gives CDR1 ENHRY, CDR2 SYGVKD. With V trimmed by 5 bases and J by 11 bases, 6 bases remained unmatched. There are 11 residues in the CDR3. DNA of the CDR3: TGTGCCATCAGTATTAAGGGGGCGAAGTACTTC. Amino acid sequence: CAISIKGAKYF.

The gene calls are TRBV7-9 and TRBJ2-5; a weak D match, TRBD2 (6 bases). Trimming cost V 2 bases and J 6 bases, with 16 bases left between them. Germline V lookup: CDR1 SEHNR, CDR2 FQNEAQ (reference sequence). This CDR3 contains 15 residues. This CDR3 is CASSLFGGAGQTQYF. The CDR3 coding sequence is TGTGCCAGCAGCTTATTCGGAGGGGCAGGACAGACCCAGTACTTC.

This clonotype was counted between two and nine times. V gene TRBV7-9 combines with J gene TRBJ2-1; weak D call: TRBD1 (5 bases). Germline CDR1 SEHNR, CDR2 FQNEAQ (reference sequence). Trimming pared 7 bases from V and 0 bases from J, leaving 10 bases between. The CDR3 loop spans 14 amino acids. The CDR3 spells CASTPDNSYNEQFF. The CDR3 DNA reads as TGTGCCAGCACCCCGGACAACTCCTACAATGAGCAGTTCTTC.

The chain links TRBV7-9 to TRBJ2-5, with D perhaps TRBD1 or TRBD2 (5 bases each). The CDR3 spans 14 residues. Deletions cut 7 bases from V and 1 base from J, with 13 bases between. Germline V gives CDR1 SEHNR, CDR2 FQNEAQ (reference sequence). CDR3 sequence reads: CASNYRGPQETQYF. The DNA for the CDR3 is TGTGCCAGCAACTACCGGGGCCCCCAAGAGACCCAGTACTTC.

This clonotype showed up just once. This chain connects TRBV20-1 to TRBJ2-3; 7 bases are a match to TRBD1. Germline V gives CDR1 DFQATT, CDR2 SNEGSKA (reference sequence). The CDR3 contains 14 residues. V trimming: 4 bases; J trimming: 0 bases; junction bases outside the gene matches: 4. The CDR3 nucleotides read TGCAGTGCTAACAGACAGGGAAGCACAGATACGCAGTATTTT. Its protein product is CSANRQGSTDTQYF.

The genes are TRBV6-8 and TRBJ2-1, with D possibly TRBD1 on 6 matching bases. Germline CDR1 MNHGY, CDR2 SAAAGT. V was shortened by 6 bases and J by 7 bases, with 16 bases between the two germline ends. The CDR3 is made up of 14 amino acids. The CDR3 nucleotides read TGTGCCAGCAGGACGATCAGGGACAAAAATGAGCAGTTCTTC. Its protein is CASRTIRDKNEQFF.

This clonotype was counted at least ten times. The chain links TRBV7-2 to TRBJ2-1; 9 nucleotides line up with TRBD1. CDR1 SGHTA and CDR2 FQGNSA come from the germline V gene. The CDR3 covers 16 residues. The V gene end was trimmed by 3 bases and the J gene end by 6 bases; junction bases not matched to a gene: 9. The CDR3 DNA reads TGTGCCAGCAGCTTCACTTCCGGGACAGGGAGCAATGAGCAGTTCTTC. Translating gives CASSFTSGTGSNEQFF.

J is TRBJ2-7 and V is TRBV5-5; perhaps TRBD2 as D (6 bases). The germline V gene has CDR1 SGHKS and CDR2 YYEKEE (reference sequence). CDR3 length equals 14 residues. Between the trimmed V and J ends, which lost 3 bases and 3 bases, there was a span of 13 bases. The CDR3 here is CASSWGVPYYEQYF. The CDR3 nucleotides read TGTGCCAGCAGCTGGGGGGTCCCATACTACGAGCAGTACTTC.

V usage is TRBV6-2 or TRBV6-3 and J usage is TRBJ2-1, with D tentatively TRBD1 or TRBD2 (6 bases each). Germline V gene data show CDR1 as MNHEY and CDR2 as SVGEGT. Trimming shortened V by 6 bases and J by 7 bases, and 22 bases separated the two germline ends. The CDR3 is 16 amino acids. The CDR3 loop is CASSHWGAAVLNEQFF. In DNA, the CDR3 is TGTGCCAGCAGCCACTGGGGGGCGGCGGTATTGAATGAGCAGTTCTTC.